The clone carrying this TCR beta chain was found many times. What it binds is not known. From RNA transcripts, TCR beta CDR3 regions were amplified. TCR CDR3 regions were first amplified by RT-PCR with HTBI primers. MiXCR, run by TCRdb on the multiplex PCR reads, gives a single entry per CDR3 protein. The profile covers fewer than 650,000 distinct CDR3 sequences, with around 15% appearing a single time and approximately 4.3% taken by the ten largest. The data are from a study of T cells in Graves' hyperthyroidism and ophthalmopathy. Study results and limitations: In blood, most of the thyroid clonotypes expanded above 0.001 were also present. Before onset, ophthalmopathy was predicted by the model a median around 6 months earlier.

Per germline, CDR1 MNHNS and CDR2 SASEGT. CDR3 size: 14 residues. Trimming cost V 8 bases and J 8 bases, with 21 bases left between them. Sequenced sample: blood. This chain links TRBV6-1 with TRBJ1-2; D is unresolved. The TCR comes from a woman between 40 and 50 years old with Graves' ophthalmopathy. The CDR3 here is CASSRLRSGPGYTF. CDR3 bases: TGTGCCAGCTCGAGACTGCGGTCGGGCCCGGGCTACACCTTC.